The rows below give T cell receptor beta chains drawn from one sample of a study of blood T cell repertoires in COVID-19. The assay was immunoSEQ multiplex PCR, and TCRdb's table has in-frame clones only and misses some. The table includes over 70,000 clones, about nine tenths detected once. Sequenced input: peripheral blood. The receptors come from a man aged 45-60 years with COVID-19, enrolled during active disease. The conserved cysteine and the conserved F or W are not part of the CDR3 here.

TRBJ2-2 | 12 | TRBV10-2 | ASSRDSNTGELF
TRBJ2-5 | 12 | TRBV2 | ASRRTGSPETQY
TRBJ1-2 | 12 | TRBV27 | ASSLTAGGLGYT
TRBJ2-3 | 15 | TRBV12-5 | ASGLAGLAGETDTQY
TRBJ1-1 | 12 | TRBV19 | ASSTNRGNTEAF
TRBJ1-1 | 12 | TRBV7-9 | ASRQQGRNTEAF
TRBJ2-1 | 12 | TRBV30 | AWRKTSGYNEQF
TRBJ2-7 | 12 | TRBV28 | ASSLSPGTYEQY
TRBJ2-7 | 12 | TRBV7-2 | ASSLGGYGYEQY
TRBJ2-7 | 12 | TRBV5-1 | ASSLLQGPHEQY